This T cell receptor beta chain was identified during a study of T cells in women clearing cervical HPV infection. For the study at large: Controls gave blood once infection was undetectable; cases at lesion identification. Findings of the study overall: TRBV6-7 relative abundance averaged approximately 0.11% in cases and more than 0.15% in controls. CIN3+ cases had significantly higher TCR repertoire richness than controls, but evenness did not differ.

Repertoires were generated with immunoSEQ multiplex PCR, while TCRdb's copy carries only in-frame clones and drops some. Its clone listing holds 20,000 to 25,000 clones. The CDR3 is 14 residues long. Germline V gene data show CDR1 as GTSNPN and CDR2 as SVGIG (reference sequence). Trimming at V came to 8 bases and at J to 1 base, leaving 8 bases not matched to a gene. All participants had a single incident cervical HPV16 infection, and prevalent HPV16 infections were excluded. About this clone: The antigen is undetermined. The read stops 3 residues short of the end of the CDR3; the missing end is completed from the germline J gene.

Sequencing used blood buffy coat. The sequence was obtained from a woman between 18 and 69 years old with a cervical HPV16 infection that either progressed to CIN3+ or cleared (not recorded which). This chain joins TRBV30 and TRBJ2-1; 7 bases line up with TRBD2. The CDR3 sequence is CAQKRDPSYNEQFF. Partial CDR3 DNA: TGTGCCCAAAAGCGGGACCCATCCTACAATGAG.